A selection of T cell receptor beta chains follows, all from one sample in a study of identical twins. TCRdb analysed the 5' RACE reads with MiXCR anew, one entry per CDR3 protein. The sample lists approximately 470,000 distinct CDR3 sequences; over 12% were seen once. The same data also contributed to another study, on yellow fever vaccine responses in identical twins.

Sequencing was carried out using CD4+ T cells sorted from blood. These receptors were obtained from a woman aged 18-29 years in good health. The CDR3 runs from the conserved cysteine through the conserved F or W. Size tells how often a clone was seen (once, few, many) or the class of an expanded clone, and some rows leave it out.

TRBJ2-7 TRBV20-1 few CSAKSALAGVTTYEQYF
TRBJ1-4 TRBV20-1 - CSARRFGQYNEKLFF
TRBJ2-2 TRBV10-3 few CAIGAGANTGELFF
TRBJ1-3 TRBV6-1 few CASRQGGITGNTIYF
TRBJ2-5 TRBV7-9 - CASSLFGGEETQYF
TRBJ2-7 TRBV20-1 - CSARAELSYEQYF
TRBJ2-2 TRBV29-1 - CSVVAQFDRELFF
TRBJ1-6 TRBV20-1 - CSARDPQAQGGNSPLHF
TRBJ1-5 TRBV7-8 few CASIPGGRAGNQPQHF
TRBJ2-3 TRBV5-1 - CASSFISGGDTQYF
TRBJ2-7 TRBV2 few CASCLRRLSYEQYF
TRBJ2-5 TRBV5-1 - CASTNRGSAGETQYF
TRBJ2-1 TRBV7-9 few CASSLSAPYNEQFF
TRBJ2-1 TRBV12-3/TRBV12-4 few CASSRGQRTYNEQFF
TRBJ2-5 TRBV28 few CASSPIGLAGGRETQYF
TRBJ2-5 TRBV5-1 - CASSLGTGEAQYF
TRBJ2-2 TRBV7-2 few CASSPSVGIRVELFF
TRBJ2-3 TRBV6-1 - CASSPTAGAADTQYF
TRBJ2-2 TRBV3-1 few CASSPSRGNGELFF